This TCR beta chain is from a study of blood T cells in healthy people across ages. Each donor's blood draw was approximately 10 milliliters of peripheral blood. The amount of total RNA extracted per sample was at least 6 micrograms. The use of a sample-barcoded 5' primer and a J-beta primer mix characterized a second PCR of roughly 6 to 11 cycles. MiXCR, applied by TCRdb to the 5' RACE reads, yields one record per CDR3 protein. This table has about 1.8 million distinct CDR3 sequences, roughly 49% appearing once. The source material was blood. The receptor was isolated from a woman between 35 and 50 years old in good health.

The CDR3 sequence: CASSFPGGRETSGDLSYNEQFF. CDR3 nucleotides: TGTGCCAGCAGCTTCCCGGGGGGAAGAGAGACTAGCGGGGATCTCTCCTACAATGAGCAGTTCTTC. The chain couples TRBV7-8 to TRBJ2-1; 11 bases match TRBD2. This CDR3 region has 22 residues. The germline V gene encodes CDR1 SGHVS and CDR2 FQNEAQ. The junction had 19 bases not matched to a gene; V was cut back by 3 bases and J by 0 bases. The full variable domain, completed using reference TRBV7-8 and TRBJ2-1, is GAGVSQSPRYKVAKRGQDVALRCDPISGHVSLFWYQQALGQGPEFLTYFQNEAQLDKSGLPSDRFFAERPEGSVSTLKIQRTQQEDSAVYLCASSFPGGRETSGDLSYNEQFFGPGTRLTVL.